The subject of this entry is one TCR beta chain. Its antigen is unidentified. TCRdb re-called the reads with MiXCR, one entry per CDR3 protein. Among a few hundred thousand distinct CDR3 sequences listed, over 7.5% were seen once. Germline CDR1 and CDR2: SQVTM and ANQGSEA. This CDR3 has 13 amino acids. The V end lost 4 bases, the J end lost 5 bases, and 12 bases lay between the germline ends. This record comes from a study of T cell repertoires in cytomegalovirus infection. Study in general: Indications came from public TCR beta signatures; they pointed to CMV infection and to a matching HLA type. General study results and limits: Summed frequency of public TCR beta families distinguished CMV carriers with the relevant HLA.

This receptor was identified in a human donor in good health (CMV status not recorded). Some clones in this sample may be carry-over from other donors' samples. Sequences were obtained from PBMCs. The chain recombines TRBV29-1 with TRBJ2-1; maybe TRBD2 (6 bases). CDR3: CSVVLGLNNEQFF. DNA of the CDR3: TGCAGCGTTGTTTTGGGACTTAACAATGAGCAGTTCTTC.